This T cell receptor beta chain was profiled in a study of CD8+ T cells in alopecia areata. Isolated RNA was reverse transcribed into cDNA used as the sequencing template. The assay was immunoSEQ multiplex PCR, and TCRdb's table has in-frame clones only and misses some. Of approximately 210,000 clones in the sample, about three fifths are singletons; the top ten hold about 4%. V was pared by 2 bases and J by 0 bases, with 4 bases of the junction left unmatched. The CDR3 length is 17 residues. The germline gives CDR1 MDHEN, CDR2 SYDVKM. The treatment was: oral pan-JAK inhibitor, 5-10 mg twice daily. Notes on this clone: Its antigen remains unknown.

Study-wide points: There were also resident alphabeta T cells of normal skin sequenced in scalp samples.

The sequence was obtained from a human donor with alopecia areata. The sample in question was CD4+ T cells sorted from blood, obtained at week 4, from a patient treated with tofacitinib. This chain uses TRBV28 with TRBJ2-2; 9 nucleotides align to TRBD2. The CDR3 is CASSLGAGGPNTGELFF. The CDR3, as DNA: TGTGCCAGCAGTTTAGGAGCGGGGGGCCCGAACACCGGGGAGCTGTTTTTT.